Given below is one TCR beta chain in context. This sample is part of a study of T cell changes during pregnancy in multiple sclerosis. V lost 10 bases to trimming and J lost 2 bases, with 14 bases between them. Germline values: CDR1 MDHEN, CDR2 SYDVKM. The CDR3 totals 14 residues. The protocol was immunoSEQ multiplex PCR, while the TCRdb copy is restricted to in-frame clones and leaves out a portion. The sample holds about 80,000 clones, around 94% seen once. The clonotype originates from a female donor with multiple sclerosis, enrolled in a pregnancy study. Material: CD4+ T cells from peripheral blood mononuclear cells, obtained before pregnancy. The V gene is TRBV28, the J gene TRBJ1-4; possible D gene TRBD1, 5 bases. As DNA, the CDR3 is TGTGCCACCTCCTGGGGGGTTACTAATGAAAAACTGTTTTTT. Translated, it gives CATSWGVTNEKLFF.